This T cell receptor beta chain was sequenced for a study of shared clonotypes between healthy human individuals. A remark on this clone: What it binds is unknown.

Method: immunoSEQ multiplex PCR; TCRdb's copy keeps in-frame clones and lacks some. The data contain about 2.4 million clones, about 92% of them singletons. Study findings and constraints: With a handful of donors compared, around 5% of naive CD4 clonotypes were shared.

Germline CDR1 reads SGHNT; CDR2 reads YYREEE (reference sequence). The CDR3 sequence is 16 residues long. Unmatched junction bases numbered 5, after V lost 0 bases and J lost 6 bases. The TCR was taken from a man aged 18 to 30 in good health. V usage is TRBV5-4 and J usage is TRBJ2-2; TRBD2 matches at 10 bases. The specimen was naive CD4+ T cells sorted from blood. The subset: CD45RA+ positively selected. DNA of the CDR3: TGTGCCAGCAGCTTGGCCGCTAGCGGGAGCGCCGGGGAGCTGTTTTTT. Its translation is CASSLAASGSAGELFF.